Listed here are 10 T cell receptor beta chains from one sample, sequenced in a study of CD8 T cells in ankylosing spondylitis. MiXCR, run by TCRdb on the 5' RACE reads, gives a single entry per CDR3 protein. The sample shows around 300,000 distinct CDR3 sequences, about 15% of them seen only once. Sequencing was performed on blood, either unsorted or a sorted T cell fraction (not recorded which). These receptor sequences come from a male donor with ankylosing spondylitis or in good health (not recorded which).

This clonotype was observed once. V gene TRBV7-8 combines with J gene TRBJ1-3; D is ambiguous. Germline loops: CDR1 SGHVS, CDR2 FQNEAQ. V shed 0 bases and J shed 4 bases, with 13 bases lying between them. The CDR3 sequence is 16 residues long. The CDR3 sequence is CASSLAAGNIGNTIYF. The CDR3 DNA sequence: TGTGCCAGCAGCTTAGCGGCCGGGAACATAGGAAACACCATATATTTT.

V usage is TRBV7-9 and J usage is TRBJ2-1; TRBD2 matches 9 bases. Germline V lookup: CDR1 SEHNR, CDR2 FQNEAQ (reference sequence). This CDR3 contains 15 residues. After removal of 2 bases from V and 8 bases from J, the junction contained 7 bases not matched to a gene. The CDR3 protein is CASSLTGTSSDEQFF. CDR3 coding DNA: TGTGCCAGCAGCTTAACCGGGACTAGCTCTGATGAGCAGTTCTTC. Variable domain in full (rest from reference TRBV7-9 and TRBJ2-1): DTGVSQNPRHKITKRGQNVTFRCDPISEHNRLYWYRQTLGQGPEFLTYFQNEAQLEKSRLLSDRFSAERPKGSFSTLEIQRTEQGDSAMYLCASSLTGTSSDEQFFGPGTRLTVL.

The gene calls are TRBV7-6 and TRBJ2-7; 11 bases agree with TRBD2. The CDR3 extends over 16 amino acids. Trimming cost V 1 base and J 2 bases; bases outside gene matches: 4. CDR1 is SGHVS, CDR2 FNYEAQ, per germline. CDR3 protein: CASSLEGLAAAYEQYF. The CDR3 nucleotides read TGTGCCAGCAGCTTAGAGGGACTAGCGGCAGCCTACGAGCAGTACTTC.

In this sample, this clonotype turned up a few times. The chain combines TRBV10-3 with TRBJ2-3, with 11 bases that match TRBD1. The CDR3 is made up of 15 amino acids. J gave up 4 bases and V 6 bases, and 6 bases lay outside the gene matches. Germline values: CDR1 ENHRY, CDR2 SYGVKD. Here the CDR3 reads CAIRVGQGVSDTQYF. CDR3 DNA: TGTGCCATCAGAGTGGGACAGGGGGTCTCAGATACGCAGTATTTT.

This rearrangement joins TRBV14 to TRBJ2-5, with 8 bases matching TRBD2. This CDR3 has 17 amino acids. Germline values: CDR1 SGHDN, CDR2 FVKESK. Trimming took 3 bases from V and 1 from J; bases not matched to a gene: 10. This chain's CDR3 is CASSHRALAGPQETQYF. The CDR3 DNA reads TGTGCCAGCAGCCATAGAGCGCTAGCGGGCCCCCAAGAGACCCAGTACTTC.

The rearrangement uses TRBV18 and TRBJ2-2; D is uncertain. Germline CDR1 reads KGHSH; CDR2 reads LQKENI. CDR3 length equals 17 residues. V lost 0 bases and J lost 1, with 12 bases in between. CDR3 in DNA: TGTGCCAGCTCACCACCGAATCGAATGTTGAACACCGGGGAGCTGTTTTTT. Protein sequence: CASSPPNRMLNTGELFF.

This chain uses TRBV4-1 with TRBJ1-5, with 8 bases that match TRBD1. From germline, CDR1 is MGHRA and CDR2 YSYEKL. The CDR3 is 13 residues long. Trimming cost V 4 bases and J 4 bases; bases outside gene matches: 0. The DNA of the CDR3 is TGCGCCAGCAGCCGACAGGGGAATCAGCCCCAGCATTTT. This codes for CASSRQGNQPQHF.

The genes are TRBV25-1 and TRBJ1-5, with a possible D match to TRBD1 (5 bases). The CDR3 consists of 12 residues. Trimming left V 7 bases short and J 6 bases short, with 10 bases between. The germline V gene has CDR1 MGHDK and CDR2 SYGVNS. CDR3 nucleotides: TGTGCCAGCAAAGGGGAGGGTCAGCCCCAGCATTTT. This codes for CASKGEGQPQHF. Looking up the rest from reference TRBV25-1 and TRBJ1-5 gives the full variable domain: EADIYQTPRYLVIGTGKKITLECSQTMGHDKMYWYQQDPGMELHLIHYSYGVNSTEKGDLSSESTVSRIRTEHFPLTLESARPSHTSQYLCASKGEGQPQHFGDGTRLSIL.

This clonotype qualifies as medium-sized (0.01 to 0.1%). The gene calls are TRBV4-1 and TRBJ2-1; 10 bases align to TRBD2. The germline CDR1 and CDR2 sequences are MGHRA and YSYEKL. The length of the CDR3 is 15 residues. The V and J ends lost 0 bases and 6 bases, in that order; junction bases with no gene match: 2. CDR3 sequence (DNA): TGCGCCAGCAGCCAAGATGGACTAGCGGCCAATGAGCAGTTCTTC. Translation: CASSQDGLAANEQFF.

The genes are TRBV10-3 and TRBJ1-1; D is possibly TRBD1 (6 bases). Germline loops: CDR1 ENHRY, CDR2 SYGVKD. The CDR3 runs to 13 residues. Here the CDR3 DNA reads TGTGTCTCTCGGGACATCGGGAACACTGAAGCTTTCTTT. Its protein is CVSRDIGNTEAFF.